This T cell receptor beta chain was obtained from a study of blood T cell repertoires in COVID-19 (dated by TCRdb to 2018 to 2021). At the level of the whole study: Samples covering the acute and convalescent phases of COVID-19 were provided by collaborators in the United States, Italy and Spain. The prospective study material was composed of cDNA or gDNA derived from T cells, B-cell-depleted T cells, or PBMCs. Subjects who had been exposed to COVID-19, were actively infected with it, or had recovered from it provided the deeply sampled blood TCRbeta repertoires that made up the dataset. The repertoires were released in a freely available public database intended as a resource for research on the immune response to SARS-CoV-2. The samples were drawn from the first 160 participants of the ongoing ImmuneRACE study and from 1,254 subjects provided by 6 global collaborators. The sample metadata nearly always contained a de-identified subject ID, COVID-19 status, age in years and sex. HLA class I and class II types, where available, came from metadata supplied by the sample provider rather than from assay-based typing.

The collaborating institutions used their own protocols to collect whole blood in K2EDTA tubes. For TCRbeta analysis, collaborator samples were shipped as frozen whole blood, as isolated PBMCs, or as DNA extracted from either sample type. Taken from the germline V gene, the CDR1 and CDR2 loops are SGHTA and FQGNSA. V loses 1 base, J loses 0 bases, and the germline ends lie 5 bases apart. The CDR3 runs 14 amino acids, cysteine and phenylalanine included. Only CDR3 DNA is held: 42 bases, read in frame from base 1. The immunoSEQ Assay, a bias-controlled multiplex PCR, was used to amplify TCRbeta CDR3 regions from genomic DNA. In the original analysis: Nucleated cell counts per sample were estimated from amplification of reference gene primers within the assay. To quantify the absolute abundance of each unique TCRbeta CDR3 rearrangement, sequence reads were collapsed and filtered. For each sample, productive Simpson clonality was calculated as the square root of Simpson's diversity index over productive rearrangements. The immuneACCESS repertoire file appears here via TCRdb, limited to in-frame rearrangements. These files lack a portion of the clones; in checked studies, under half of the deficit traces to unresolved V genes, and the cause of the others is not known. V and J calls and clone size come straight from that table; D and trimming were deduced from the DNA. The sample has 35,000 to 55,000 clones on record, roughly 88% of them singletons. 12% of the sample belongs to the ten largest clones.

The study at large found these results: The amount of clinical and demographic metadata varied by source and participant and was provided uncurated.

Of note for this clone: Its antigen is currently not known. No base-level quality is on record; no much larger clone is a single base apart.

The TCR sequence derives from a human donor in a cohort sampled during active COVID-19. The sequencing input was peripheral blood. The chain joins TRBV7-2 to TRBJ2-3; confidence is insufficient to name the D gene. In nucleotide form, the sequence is TGTGCCAGCAGCTTAGACTGGAGCACAGATACGCAGTATTTT. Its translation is CASSLDWSTDTQYF. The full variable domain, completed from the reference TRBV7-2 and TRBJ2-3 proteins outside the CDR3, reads GAGVSQSPSNKVTEKGKDVELRCDPISGHTALYWYRQSLGQGLEFLIYFQGNSAPDKSGLPSDRFSAERTGGSVSTLTIQRTQQEDSAVYLCASSLDWSTDTQYFGPGTRLTVL.